This T cell receptor beta chain stems from a study of blood T cell repertoires in COVID-19. Per the authors' pipeline: Cell counts per sample came from amplifying reference gene primers. Method: immunoSEQ multiplex PCR; TCRdb's copy keeps in-frame clones and lacks some. The DNA was the basis for D and trimming; V, J and clone size are from that table. The sample holds around 250,000 clones, about 88% seen once. The CDR3 loop spans 12 amino acids. With 6 bases removed from V and 8 bases from J, the gap between germline ends came to 16 bases. Germline assignment: CDR1 SQVTM and CDR2 ANQGSEA. Clinical histories supplied by participants themselves formed the basis of cohort assignment. Symptom resolution, clearance, or two negative PCRs marked the recovered donors of Cohort 3.

The receptor was derived from a woman in her fifties or sixties who had recovered from COVID-19. V usage is TRBV29-1 and J usage is TRBJ1-1; TRBD1 is a possible D gene (5 bases). Source material: PBMCs or T cells enriched from blood (not recorded which). The CDR3 protein is CSVAGFKIEAFF. For the CDR3, the DNA is TGCAGCGTAGCAGGGTTCAAGATAGAAGCTTTCTTT.